This T cell receptor (beta chain) was profiled in a study of shared clonotypes between healthy human individuals. This clone was seen a single time. TCRdb keeps only in-frame clones here, not all; method: immunoSEQ multiplex PCR. The data contain around 2,000,000 clones, about 95% of them seen just once; the ten biggest clones take up more than 0.1%. Germline lookup yields CDR1 SQVTM and CDR2 ANQGSEA. CDR3 size: 13 residues. With 2 bases clipped from V and 6 bases from J, the junction kept 6 bases outside the gene matches. The chain recombines TRBV29-1 with TRBJ2-7, with 8 bases lining up with TRBD2. The specimen was naive CD4+ T cells sorted from blood. Indicated subset: CD45RA+ positively selected. The clonotype comes from a man aged 18 to 29 in good health. CDR3 DNA: TGCAGCGTTGAACTAGCGGGCCGTTCCGAGCAGTACTTC. It encodes CSVELAGRSEQYF.